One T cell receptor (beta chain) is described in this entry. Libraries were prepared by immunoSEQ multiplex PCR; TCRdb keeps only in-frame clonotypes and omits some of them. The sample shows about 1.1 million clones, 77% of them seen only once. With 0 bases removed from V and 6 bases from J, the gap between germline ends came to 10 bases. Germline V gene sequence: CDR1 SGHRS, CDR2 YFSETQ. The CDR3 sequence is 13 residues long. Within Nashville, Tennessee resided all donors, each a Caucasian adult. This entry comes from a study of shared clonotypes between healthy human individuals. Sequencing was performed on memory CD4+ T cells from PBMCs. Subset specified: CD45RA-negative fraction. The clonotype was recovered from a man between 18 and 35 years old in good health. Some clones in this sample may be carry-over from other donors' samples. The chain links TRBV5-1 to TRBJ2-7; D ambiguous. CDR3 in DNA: TGCGCCAGCAGCTTGGAGGCAGCTCCCGAGCAGTACTTC. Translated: CASSLEAAPEQYF.